This TCR beta chain originates from a study of T cell changes during pregnancy in multiple sclerosis. Profiled with immunoSEQ multiplex PCR; TCRdb holds only in-frame clones, not every one. The sample comprises about 100,000 clones, roughly nine tenths of which are singletons, and more than 0.95% rests with the top ten. Material: peripheral blood, obtained in the second trimester of pregnancy. This receptor was taken from a female donor with multiple sclerosis, enrolled in a pregnancy study.

The CDR3 here is CASSPEAAAYNEQFF. DNA of the CDR3: TGTGCCAGCAGCCCCGAGGCGGCGGCCTACAATGAGCAGTTCTTC. This chain connects TRBV7-3 to TRBJ2-1, with D unclear. The germline CDR1 and CDR2 sequences are SGHTA and FQGTGA. The CDR3 totals 15 residues. V was shortened by 5 bases and J by 2 bases, with 13 bases between the two germline ends.